The 20 T cell receptor beta chains reported below all come from one sample, sequenced in a study of Ad26.COV2.S vaccination and SARS-CoV-2 variants. Some clones are missing from TCRdb's copy, which holds only in-frame ones; the method was immunoSEQ multiplex PCR. Here the sample spans approximately 90,000 clones, around 82% being singletons. The material sequenced was peripheral blood, taken after recovery from COVID-19. Receptors were obtained from a human donor who had recovered from COVID-19.

The genes are TRBV2 and TRBJ2-7, with TRBD2 identical over 13 bases. This CDR3 contains 18 residues. Germline V gives CDR1 SNHLY, CDR2 FYNNEI. The J segment lost 0 bases and the V segment lost 3 bases, leaving 8 bases of the junction unmatched. CDR3 nucleotide sequence: TGTGCCAGCAGTGACCTTGGACTAGCGGGAGCTGGCTCCTACGAGCAGTACTTC. It codes for CASSDLGLAGAGSYEQYF.

The chain carries TRBV5-6 and TRBJ2-7; TRBD2 is a possible D gene (6 bases). The CDR3 totals 13 residues. Trimming removed 1 base from V and 8 bases from J, with 13 bases in between. The germline V gene encodes CDR1 SGHDT and CDR2 YYEEEE. This CDR3 reads CASSLRLVSKQYF. As DNA, the CDR3 is TGTGCCAGCAGCTTGCGACTAGTTTCCAAGCAGTACTTC.

The rearrangement joins TRBV15 to TRBJ2-7; TRBD1 might be the D (7 bases). Germline lookup yields CDR1 LNHNV and CDR2 YYDKDF (reference sequence). CDR3 length: 15 residues. Trimming took off 1 base at V and 2 bases at J, with 12 bases between the two ends. CDR3 nucleotide sequence: TGTGCCACCAGCAGAGGACAGGGAGGCGCCTACGAGCAGTACTTC. It specifies CATSRGQGGAYEQYF.

The gene calls are TRBV7-2 and TRBJ2-7; no definite D call. The CDR3 length is 13 residues. Germline loops: CDR1 SGHTA, CDR2 FQGNSA. V was pared by 1 base and J by 3 bases, with 7 bases between. CDR3 region: CASSLEDGYEQYF. The CDR3 nucleotides are TGTGCCAGCAGCTTAGAGGACGGCTACGAGCAGTACTTC.

The chain joins TRBV3-1 (or the pseudogene TRBV3-2) to TRBJ2-7; 9 nucleotides align to TRBD2. The ends lost 2 bases at V and 5 bases at J; junction bases unmatched: 19. Per germline, CDR1 LGHDT and CDR2 YNNKEL (reference sequence). The CDR3 spans 19 residues. CDR3 sequence: CASSQTAPYAGTSRHEQYF. The CDR3 DNA sequence: TGTGCCAGCAGCCAAACCGCCCCCTATGCGGGGACTAGCAGACACGAGCAGTACTTC.

This clone was recorded once. Its ends do not fully match the called genes, so a read error is possible. The V and J genes are TRBV19 and TRBJ2-7; a weak D match, TRBD2 (5 bases). The germline CDR1 and CDR2 sequences are LNHDA and SQIVND (reference sequence). The CDR3 sequence is 14 residues long. CDR3 sequence (DNA): TGTGCCAGTAGTATAGATGGGAGCTCCCACGAGCAGTACTTC. It translates to CASSIDGSSHEQYF. The full variable domain, in which reference TRBV19 and TRBJ2-7 provide the parts outside the CDR3, is DGGITQSPKYLFRKEGQNVTLSCEQNLNHDAMYWYRQDPGQGLRLIYYSQIVNDFQKGDIAEGYSVSREKKESFPLTVTSAQKNPTAFYLCASSIDGSSHEQYFGPGTRLTVT.

The chain uses TRBV5-4 and TRBJ2-5; no clear D gene. Germline CDR1 is SGHNT and CDR2 is YYREEE (reference sequence). Trimming pared 0 bases from V and 3 bases from J, leaving 9 bases between. The CDR3 consists of 14 residues. CDR3 sequence reads: CASSLVFREETQYF. In DNA, the CDR3 is TGTGCCAGCAGCTTGGTTTTCAGAGAAGAGACCCAGTACTTC.

This rearrangement joins TRBV18 to TRBJ2-4, with D perhaps TRBD1 (6 bases). Germline lookup yields CDR1 KGHSH and CDR2 LQKENI. The CDR3 covers 18 residues. V dropped 0 bases and J dropped 0 bases, with 15 bases sitting between them. The CDR3 DNA follows: TGTGCCAGCTCACCACCGAGGACAGACTATACAGCCAAAAACATTCAGTACTTC. Translating it yields CASSPPRTDYTAKNIQYF.

The chain carries TRBV10-3 and TRBJ2-7, with TRBD2 matching over 11 bases. Germline CDR1 and CDR2: ENHRY and SYGVKD. The J segment lost 3 bases and the V segment lost 5 bases, leaving 6 bases of the junction unmatched. CDR3 length: 15 amino acids. The CDR3 spells CAISFATSGSYEQYF. CDR3 in DNA: TGTGCCATCAGTTTTGCAACTAGCGGGAGCTACGAGCAGTACTTC.

V and J are TRBV19 and TRBJ2-5; 9 bases line up with TRBD2. CDR3 size: 13 residues. V was clipped by 5 bases and J by 5 bases; unmatched bases: 3. Looked up from germline, CDR1 is LNHDA and CDR2 is SQIVND (reference sequence). DNA of the CDR3: TGTGCCAGTAGTCAAAGCGGGAGGGAGACCCAGTACTTC. As protein: CASSQSGRETQYF. The full variable domain, in which reference TRBV19 and TRBJ2-5 provide the parts outside the CDR3, is DGGITQSPKYLFRKEGQNVTLSCEQNLNHDAMYWYRQDPGQGLRLIYYSQIVNDFQKGDIAEGYSVSREKKESFPLTVTSAQKNPTAFYLCASSQSGRETQYFGPGTRLLVL.

With respect to this clone: The identical CDR3 is also encoded by other nucleotide sequences in the sample. The chain employs TRBV28 and TRBJ2-7, with 8 bases fitting TRBD2. Germline trimming cut 6 bases from V and 2 bases from J; bases unmatched to any gene: 3. The CDR3 has 13 amino acids. Per germline, CDR1 MDHEN and CDR2 SYDVKM. CDR3 sequence reads: CASSGRGAYEQYF. CDR3 DNA: TGTGCCAGCAGCGGGAGGGGGGCCTACGAGCAGTACTTC. The full variable domain, in which reference TRBV28 and TRBJ2-7 provide the parts outside the CDR3, is DVKVTQSSRYLVKRTGEKVFLECVQDMDHENMFWYRQDPGLGLRLIYFSYDVKMKEKGDIPEGYSVSREKKERFSLILESASTNQTSMYLCASSGRGAYEQYFGPGTRLTVT.

The rearrangement links TRBV7-6 to TRBJ2-1, with D perhaps matching TRBD2 (6 bases). Germline V gene sequence: CDR1 SGHVS, CDR2 FNYEAQ. The V end lost 4 bases, the J end lost 2 bases, and 15 bases lay between the germline ends. CDR3 length: 16 residues. The CDR3 reads CASSYLLTGAYNEQFF. The CDR3 nucleotides read TGTGCCAGCAGCTATTTACTCACGGGAGCCTACAATGAGCAGTTCTTC.

This rearrangement joins TRBV7-8 to TRBJ2-1; 9 nucleotides agree with TRBD1. Trimming cost V 0 bases and J 6 bases; bases outside gene matches: 9. The CDR3 covers 17 residues. Germline V gene sequence: CDR1 SGHVS, CDR2 FQNEAQ. CDR3 coding DNA: TGTGCCAGCAGCTTAGCCTGGGGGGACAGGGCCGTCAATGAGCAGTTCTTC. It encodes CASSLAWGDRAVNEQFF.

The CDR3 is CASPGRGVSYNEQFF. The CDR3, as DNA: TGTGCCAGCCCTGGGAGAGGGGTCTCCTACAATGAGCAGTTCTTC. The chain links TRBV2 to TRBJ2-1; D might be TRBD1 or TRBD2, each matching 5 bases. The V gene's germline CDR1 is SNHLY and CDR2 FYNNEI. Trimming removed 8 bases at V and 0 bases at J, with 14 bases between. This CDR3 comprises 15 residues.

This sequence joins TRBV5-1 and TRBJ2-1; D gene uncertain. V lost 6 bases and J 0 bases, leaving 13 bases between the germline ends. This CDR3 is built from 15 residues. Germline V CDR1 and CDR2: SGHRS, YFSETQ. CDR3 sequence (DNA): TGCGCCAGCACTGCCACCTTAAGCTCCTACAATGAGCAGTTCTTC. Translating gives CASTATLSSYNEQFF.

The V gene is TRBV18, the J gene TRBJ2-2; 10 positions agree with TRBD2. This CDR3 region has 18 residues. The V segment lost 1 base and the J segment 6 bases; nucleotides outside the gene matches: 11. Germline V gene sequence: CDR1 KGHSH, CDR2 LQKENI. CDR3 in amino acids: CASSPLASGRAGSGELFF. CDR3 DNA: TGTGCCAGCTCACCACTGGCTAGCGGGAGAGCCGGGTCCGGGGAGCTGTTTTTT.

The rearrangement uses TRBV19 and TRBJ2-5; 7 positions agree with TRBD1. The trim removed 6 bases at V and 4 bases at J, leaving 17 bases unmatched. This CDR3 is built from 17 residues. CDR1 and CDR2 from the germline V gene are LNHDA and SQIVND (reference sequence). CDR3: CASRGRQGIPLRETQYF. In DNA, the CDR3 is TGTGCCAGTAGGGGACGACAGGGAATACCTCTCCGAGAGACCCAGTACTTC.

This sequence joins TRBV4-3 and TRBJ1-2; possible D gene TRBD1, 6 bases. This CDR3 has 16 residues. The V end lost 4 bases, the J end lost 3 bases, and 18 bases lay between the germline ends. Per germline, CDR1 LGHNA and CDR2 YSLEER. The CDR3 sequence: CASSPTTAGGDYGYTF. DNA of the CDR3: TGCGCCAGCAGCCCGACAACCGCGGGGGGCGACTATGGCTACACCTTC.

This clone was seen a few times. This chain links TRBV12-3 or TRBV12-4 with TRBJ1-2; TRBD1 matches 7 bases. The CDR3 extends over 12 amino acids. The V segment lost 1 base and the J segment 7 bases; nucleotides outside the gene matches: 0. This CDR3 is CASSLGQGGYTF. CDR3 bases: TGTGCCAGCAGTTTAGGACAGGGTGGCTACACCTTC.

This chain uses TRBV7-8 with TRBJ2-3; TRBD2 matches at 12 bases. The germline V gene encodes CDR1 SGHVS and CDR2 FQNEAQ. The CDR3 is made up of 21 amino acids. The junction had 14 bases not matched to a gene; V was cut back by 0 bases and J by 1 base. CDR3 protein: CASSLARRVETSGSGTDTQYF. The CDR3 DNA is TGTGCCAGCAGCTTAGCGAGAAGGGTGGAGACTAGCGGGAGCGGCACAGATACGCAGTATTTT.